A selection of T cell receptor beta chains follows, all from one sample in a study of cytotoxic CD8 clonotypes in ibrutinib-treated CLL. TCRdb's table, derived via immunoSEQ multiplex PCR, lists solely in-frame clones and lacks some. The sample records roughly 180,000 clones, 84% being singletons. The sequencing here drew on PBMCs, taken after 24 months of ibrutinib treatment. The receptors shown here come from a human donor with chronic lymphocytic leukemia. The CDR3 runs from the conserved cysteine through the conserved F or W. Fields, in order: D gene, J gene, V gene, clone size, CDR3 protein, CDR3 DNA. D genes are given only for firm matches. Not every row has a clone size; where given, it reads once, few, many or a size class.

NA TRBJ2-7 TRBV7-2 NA CASSLVRGSEQYF TGTGCCAGCAGCTTAGTGAGGGGAAGCGAGCAGTACTTC
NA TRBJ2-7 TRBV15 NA CATSIQGVYEQYF TGTGCCACCAGCATACAGGGTGTCTACGAGCAGTACTTC
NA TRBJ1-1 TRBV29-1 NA CSVPQGFGTEAFF TGCAGCGTACCCCAGGGGTTCGGCACTGAAGCTTTCTTT
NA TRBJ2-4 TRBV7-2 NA CASSTQQGSKNIQYF TGTGCCAGCAGCACCCAACAGGGATCCAAAAACATTCAGTACTTC
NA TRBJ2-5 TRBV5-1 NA CASSGALETQYF TGCGCCAGCAGCGGAGCGCTTGAGACCCAGTACTTC
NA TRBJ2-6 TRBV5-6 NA CASSFRGAGANVLTF TGTGCCAGCAGCTTCAGGGGCGCTGGGGCCAACGTCCTGACTTTC
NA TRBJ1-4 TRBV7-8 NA CASSPPLVFNEKLFF TGTGCCAGCAGCCCCCCTTTGGTTTTTAATGAAAAACTGTTTTTT
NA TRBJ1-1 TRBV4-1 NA CASSQSRSESFF TGCGCCAGCAGCCAGTCCAGGTCCGAGTCTTTCTTT
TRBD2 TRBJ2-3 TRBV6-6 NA CASSYPGTSPDTQYF TGTGCCAGCAGTTACCCCGGGACTAGCCCAGATACGCAGTATTTT
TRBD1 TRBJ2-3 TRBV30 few CAWDPGTGPDTQYF TGTGCCTGGGACCCCGGGACAGGGCCAGATACGCAGTATTTT
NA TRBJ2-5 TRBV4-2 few CASSQDLGSSGTQYF TGTGCCAGCAGCCAAGATCTAGGGTCCTCGGGGACCCAGTACTTC
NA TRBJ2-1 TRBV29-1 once CSVEVYNEQFF TGCAGCGTTGAAGTGTACAATGAGCAGTTCTTC
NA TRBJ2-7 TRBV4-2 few CASSQDTGRSSYEQYF TGTGCCAGCAGCCAAGATACGGGACGGTCCTCCTACGAGCAGTACTTC
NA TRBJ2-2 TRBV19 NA CASSPGSGANTGELFF TGTGCCAGTAGTCCTGGTTCGGGGGCGAACACCGGGGAGCTGTTTTTT
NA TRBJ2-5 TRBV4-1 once CASSRSAGTQTQYF TGCGCCAGCAGCCGATCGGCAGGGACGCAGACCCAGTACTTC
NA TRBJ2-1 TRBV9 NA CASSSGRAIGNEQFF TGTGCCAGCAGTTCGGGACGGGCGATCGGCAATGAGCAGTTCTTC
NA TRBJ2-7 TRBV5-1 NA CASSFGSTLSYEQYF TGCGCCAGCAGCTTCGGGAGCACACTTTCCTACGAGCAGTACTTC
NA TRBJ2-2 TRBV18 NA CASSPDSFTGELFF TGTGCCAGCTCACCTGATTCGTTCACCGGGGAGCTGTTTTTT
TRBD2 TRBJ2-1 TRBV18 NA CASSPSTSGGRRRYNEQFF TGTGCCAGCTCACCTTCGACTAGCGGGGGGCGGAGAAGGTACAATGAGCAGTTCTTC
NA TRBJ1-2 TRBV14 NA CASSLTATGISNYGYTF TGTGCCAGCAGCTTAACTGCAACAGGGATTTCTAACTATGGCTACACCTTC
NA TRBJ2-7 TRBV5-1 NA CASTLGAGSANYEQYF TGCGCCAGCACCCTGGGGGCTGGTAGCGCCAACTACGAGCAGTACTTC
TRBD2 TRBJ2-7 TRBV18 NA CASSPGLNYEQYF TGTGCCAGCTCCCCGGGACTAAATTACGAGCAGTACTTC
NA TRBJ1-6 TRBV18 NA CASSTYDLGTFGGSYNSPLHF TGTGCCAGCTCAACTTATGACCTAGGGACATTCGGGGGCTCCTATAATTCACCCCTCCACTTT
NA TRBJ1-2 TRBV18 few CASSLYRDAPKQPNYGYTF TGTGCCAGCTCATTATACCGGGACGCCCCAAAACAACCTAACTATGGCTACACCTTC
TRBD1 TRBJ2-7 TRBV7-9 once CASSLVGTGAYEQYF TGTGCCAGCAGCTTAGTCGGGACAGGGGCCTACGAGCAGTACTTC
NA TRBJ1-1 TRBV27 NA CASSPQQGRYTEAFF TGTGCCAGCAGTCCCCAACAGGGAAGATACACTGAAGCTTTCTTT
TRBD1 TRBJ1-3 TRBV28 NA CASSETGNSGNTIYF TGTGCCAGCAGCGAGACAGGGAATAGTGGAAACACCATATATTTT
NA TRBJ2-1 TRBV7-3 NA CASGRNNEQFF TGTGCCAGCGGGCGGAACAATGAGCAGTTCTTC
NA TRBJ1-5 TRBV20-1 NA CSARDAGPQHF TGCAGTGCTAGAGATGCTGGGCCCCAGCATTTT
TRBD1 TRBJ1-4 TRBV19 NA CASRPTGGEKLFF TGTGCCAGTAGACCTACAGGGGGCGAAAAACTGTTTTTT
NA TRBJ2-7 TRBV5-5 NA CASPPTYSYEQYF TGTGCCAGCCCCCCGACGTACTCCTACGAGCAGTACTTC
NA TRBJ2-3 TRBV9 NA CATATGDTDTQYF TGTGCCACCGCGACAGGAGACACAGATACGCAGTATTTT
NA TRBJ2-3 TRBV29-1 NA CSVGSKGGDTQYF TGCAGCGTTGGGTCTAAAGGGGGGGATACGCAGTATTTT
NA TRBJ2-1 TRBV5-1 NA CASSISGTPINEQFF TGCGCCAGCAGCATTTCCGGGACTCCGATCAATGAGCAGTTCTTC
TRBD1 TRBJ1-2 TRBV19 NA CASSWAGGANGYTF TGTGCCAGTAGTTGGGCAGGGGGCGCGAATGGCTACACCTTC
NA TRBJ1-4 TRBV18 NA CASSPRDTGREKLFF TGTGCCAGCTCACCACGGGATACGGGACGGGAAAAACTGTTTTTT
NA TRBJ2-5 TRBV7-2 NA CASSPVVETQYF TGTGCCAGCAGCCCCGTGGTGGAGACCCAGTACTTC
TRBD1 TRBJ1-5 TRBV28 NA CARWTGSDQPQHF TGTGCCAGATGGACAGGTTCCGATCAGCCCCAGCATTTT
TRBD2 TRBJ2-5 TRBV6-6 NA CASGTSGVFKGETQYF TGTGCCAGCGGGACTAGCGGAGTCTTTAAGGGGGAGACCCAGTACTTC
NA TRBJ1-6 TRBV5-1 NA CASSLDPRNSPLHF TGCGCCAGCAGCTTGGATCCAAGGAATTCACCCCTCCACTTT
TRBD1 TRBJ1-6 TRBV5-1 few CASSLVQGASALHF TGCGCCAGCAGCTTGGTCCAGGGGGCCTCGGCCCTCCACTTT
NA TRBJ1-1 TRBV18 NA CASSPPPNTEAFF TGTGCCAGCTCACCACCCCCGAACACTGAAGCTTTCTTT
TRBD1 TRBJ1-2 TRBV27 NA CATGTQGARYGYTF TGTGCCACCGGGACTCAGGGGGCTCGCTATGGCTACACCTTC
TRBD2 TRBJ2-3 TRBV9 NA CASSVSASGSGADTQYF TGTGCCAGCAGCGTTTCTGCTAGCGGGAGTGGGGCAGATACGCAGTATTTT
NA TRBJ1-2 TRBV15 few CATSRGGSGTNYGYTF TGTGCCACCAGCAGAGGGGGCTCGGGGACTAACTATGGCTACACCTTC
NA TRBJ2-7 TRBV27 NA CASSPLGSVSSYEQYF TGTGCCAGCAGTCCCCTCGGTAGCGTTAGCTCCTACGAGCAGTACTTC